This TCR beta chain was found in a study of OX40 agonist ivuxolimab in advanced cancers. Study-wide background: Ivuxolimab, an agonist antibody against OX40 (CD134), was given to patients. Points from the study as a whole: Also showing low normalized T-cell clonal expansion were some of the nonresponders.

This CDR3 comprises 13 residues. The V end lost 4 bases, the J end lost 0 bases, and 7 bases lay between the germline ends. Per germline, CDR1 MNHNY and CDR2 SVGAGI (reference sequence). Libraries were prepared by immunoSEQ multiplex PCR; TCRdb keeps only in-frame clonotypes and omits some of them. The sample yields around 70,000 clones, roughly 80% seen once. Turning to this clone: The antigen remains unidentified.

Sequencing was performed on CD4+ or CD8+ T cells sorted from blood, taken in a trial of the OX40 agonist ivuxolimab. The chain combines TRBV6-6 with TRBJ2-7; D gene uncertain. This receptor was identified in an adult with an advanced solid tumor such as melanoma, head and neck, liver or kidney cancer. The CDR3 DNA is TGTGCCAGCAGTTCCGGATACTCCTACGAGCAGTACTTC. It codes for CASSSGYSYEQYF.